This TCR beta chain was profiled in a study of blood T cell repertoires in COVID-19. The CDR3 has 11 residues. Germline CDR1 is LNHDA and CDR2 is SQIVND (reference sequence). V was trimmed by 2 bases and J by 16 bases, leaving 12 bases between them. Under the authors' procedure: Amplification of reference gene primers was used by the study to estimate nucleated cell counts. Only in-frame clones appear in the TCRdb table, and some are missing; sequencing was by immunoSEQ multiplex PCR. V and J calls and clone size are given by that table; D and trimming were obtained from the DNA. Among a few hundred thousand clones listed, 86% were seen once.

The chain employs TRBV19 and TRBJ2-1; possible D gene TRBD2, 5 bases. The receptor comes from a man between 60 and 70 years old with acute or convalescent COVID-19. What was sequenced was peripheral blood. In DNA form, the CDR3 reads TGTGCCAGTAGTATACTAGACGGGGTTTTCTTC. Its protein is CASSILDGVFF.